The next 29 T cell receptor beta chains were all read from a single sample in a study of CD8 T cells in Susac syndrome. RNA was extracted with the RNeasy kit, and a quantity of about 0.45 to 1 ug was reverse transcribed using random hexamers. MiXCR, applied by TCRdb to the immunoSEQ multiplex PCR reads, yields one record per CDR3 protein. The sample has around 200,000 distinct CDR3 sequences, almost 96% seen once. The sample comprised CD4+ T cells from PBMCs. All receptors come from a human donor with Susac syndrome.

In nucleotides, the CDR3 is TGTGCCAGCAGCTTGGGCACGTATAGCAATCAGCCCCAGCATTTT. Translation: CASSLGTYSNQPQHF. The J gene is TRBJ1-5, the V gene TRBV11-2; D gene unclear. Germline V gene sequence: CDR1 SGHAT, CDR2 FQNNGV. Trimming cost V 3 bases and J 0 bases, with 9 bases left between them. This CDR3 comprises 15 residues. Variable domain in full (rest from reference TRBV11-2 and TRBJ1-5): EAGVAQSPRYKIIEKRQSVAFWCNPISGHATLYWYQQILGQGPKLLIQFQNNGVVDDSQLPKDRFSAERLKGVDSTLKIQPAKLEDSAVYLCASSLGTYSNQPQHFGDGTRLSIL.

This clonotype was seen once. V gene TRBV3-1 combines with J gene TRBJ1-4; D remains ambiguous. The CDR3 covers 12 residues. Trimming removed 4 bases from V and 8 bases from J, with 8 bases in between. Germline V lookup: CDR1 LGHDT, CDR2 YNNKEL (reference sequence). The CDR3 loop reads CASSPEGEKLFF. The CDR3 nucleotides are TGTGCCAGCAGCCCAGAAGGAGAAAAACTGTTTTTT. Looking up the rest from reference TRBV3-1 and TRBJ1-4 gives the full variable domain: DTAVSQTPKYLVTQMGNDKSIKCEQNLGHDTMYWYKQDSKKFLKIMFSYNNKELIINETVPNRFSPKSPDKAHLNLHINSLELGDSAVYFCASSPEGEKLFFGSGTQLSVL.

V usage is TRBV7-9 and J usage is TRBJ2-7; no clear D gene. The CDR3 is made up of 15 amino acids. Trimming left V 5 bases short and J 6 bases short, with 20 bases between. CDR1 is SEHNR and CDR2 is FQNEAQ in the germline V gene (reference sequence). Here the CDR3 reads CASSPNQAFLSEQYF. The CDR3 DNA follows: TGTGCCAGCAGCCCAAACCAGGCGTTCCTCAGCGAGCAGTACTTC.

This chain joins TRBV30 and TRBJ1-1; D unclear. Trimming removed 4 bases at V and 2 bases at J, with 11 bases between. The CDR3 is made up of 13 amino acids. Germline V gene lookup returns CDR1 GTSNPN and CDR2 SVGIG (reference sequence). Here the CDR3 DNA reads TGTGCCTGGAAGAGCCAGTTTAACACTGAAGCTTTCTTT. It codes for CAWKSQFNTEAFF.

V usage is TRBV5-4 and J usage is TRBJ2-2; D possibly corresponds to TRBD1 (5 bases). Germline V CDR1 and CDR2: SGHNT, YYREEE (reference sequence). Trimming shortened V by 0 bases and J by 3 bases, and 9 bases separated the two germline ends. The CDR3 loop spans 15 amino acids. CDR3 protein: CASSLGQKYTGELFF. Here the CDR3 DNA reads TGTGCCAGCAGCTTGGGACAGAAGTACACCGGGGAGCTGTTTTTT.

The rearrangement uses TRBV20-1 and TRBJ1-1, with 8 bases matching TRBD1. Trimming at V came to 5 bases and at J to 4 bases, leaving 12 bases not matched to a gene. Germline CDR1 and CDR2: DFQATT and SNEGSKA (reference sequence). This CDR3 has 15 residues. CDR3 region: CSALISGGRFTEAFF. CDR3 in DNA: TGCAGTGCTCTTATATCAGGGGGCCGCTTCACTGAAGCTTTCTTT.

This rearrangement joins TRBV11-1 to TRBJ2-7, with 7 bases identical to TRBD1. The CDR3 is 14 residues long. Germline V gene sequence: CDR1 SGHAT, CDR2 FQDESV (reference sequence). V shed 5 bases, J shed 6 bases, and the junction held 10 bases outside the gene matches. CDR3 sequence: CASSPDRVVGEQYF. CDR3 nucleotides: TGTGCCAGCAGCCCAGACAGGGTTGTAGGCGAGCAGTACTTC.

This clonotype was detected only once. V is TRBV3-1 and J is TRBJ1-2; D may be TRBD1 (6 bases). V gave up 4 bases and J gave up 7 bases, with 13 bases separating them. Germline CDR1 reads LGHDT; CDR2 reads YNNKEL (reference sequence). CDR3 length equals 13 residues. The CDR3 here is CASSPTGQGGYTF. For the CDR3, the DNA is TGTGCCAGCAGCCCAACAGGGCAAGGTGGCTACACCTTC.

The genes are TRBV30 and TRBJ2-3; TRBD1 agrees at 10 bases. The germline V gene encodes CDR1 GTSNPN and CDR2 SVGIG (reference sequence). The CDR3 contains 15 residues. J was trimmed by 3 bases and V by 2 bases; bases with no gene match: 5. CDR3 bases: TGTGCCTGGAGTCTGACAGGGGGCTTGACAGATACGCAGTATTTT. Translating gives CAWSLTGGLTDTQYF. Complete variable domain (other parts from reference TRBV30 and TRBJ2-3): SQTIHQWPATLVQPVGSPLSLECTVEGTSNPNLYWYRQAAGRGLQLLFYSVGIGQISSEVPQNLSASRPQDRQFILSSKKLLLSDSGFYLCAWSLTGGLTDTQYFGPGTRLTVL.

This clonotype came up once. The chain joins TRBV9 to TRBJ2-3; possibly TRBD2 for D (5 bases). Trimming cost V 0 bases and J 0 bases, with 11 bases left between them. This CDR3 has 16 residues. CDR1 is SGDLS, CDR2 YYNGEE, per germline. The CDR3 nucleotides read TGTGCCAGCAGCGTAGCGGTCGACTACAGCACAGATACGCAGTATTTT. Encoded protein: CASSVAVDYSTDTQYF.

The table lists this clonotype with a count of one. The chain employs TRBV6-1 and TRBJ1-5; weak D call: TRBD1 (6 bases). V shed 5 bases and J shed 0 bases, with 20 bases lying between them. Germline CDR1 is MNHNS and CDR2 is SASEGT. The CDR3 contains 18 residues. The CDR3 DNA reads TGTGCCAGCAGTAGGGGGACCACAGGGATCGATAGCAATCAGCCCCAGCATTTT. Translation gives CASSRGTTGIDSNQPQHF.

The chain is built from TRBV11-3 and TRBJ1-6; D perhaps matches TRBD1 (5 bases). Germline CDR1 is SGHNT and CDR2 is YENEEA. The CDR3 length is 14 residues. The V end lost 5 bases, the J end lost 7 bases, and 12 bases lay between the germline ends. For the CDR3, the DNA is TGTGCCAGCAGCCAGGGACTATTAAATTCACCCCTCCACTTT. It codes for CASSQGLLNSPLHF.

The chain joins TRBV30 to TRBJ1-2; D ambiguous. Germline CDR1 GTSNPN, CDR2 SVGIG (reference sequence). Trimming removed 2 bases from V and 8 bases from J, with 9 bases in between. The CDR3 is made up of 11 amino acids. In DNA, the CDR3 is TGTGCCTGGAGTATGGGGTACGGCTACACCTTC. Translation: CAWSMGYGYTF.

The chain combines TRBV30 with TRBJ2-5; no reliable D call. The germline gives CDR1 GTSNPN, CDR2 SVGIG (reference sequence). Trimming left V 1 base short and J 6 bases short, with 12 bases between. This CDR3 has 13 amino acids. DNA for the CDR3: TGTGCCTGGAGTGCCCCCCCTGGGAAGACCCAGTACTTC. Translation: CAWSAPPGKTQYF.

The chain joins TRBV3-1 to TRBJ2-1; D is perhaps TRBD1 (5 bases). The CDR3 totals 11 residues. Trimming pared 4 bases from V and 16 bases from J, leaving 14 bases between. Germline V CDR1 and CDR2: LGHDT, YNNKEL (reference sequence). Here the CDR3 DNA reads TGTGCCAGCAGCCCAGGGTTAGGTATTTTCTTC. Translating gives CASSPGLGIFF.

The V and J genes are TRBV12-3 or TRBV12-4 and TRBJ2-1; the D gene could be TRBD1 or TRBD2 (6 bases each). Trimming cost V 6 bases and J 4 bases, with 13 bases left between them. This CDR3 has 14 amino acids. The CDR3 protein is CASSPGGRYNEQFF. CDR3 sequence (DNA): TGTGCCAGCAGCCCCGGGGGCCGGTACAATGAGCAGTTCTTC.

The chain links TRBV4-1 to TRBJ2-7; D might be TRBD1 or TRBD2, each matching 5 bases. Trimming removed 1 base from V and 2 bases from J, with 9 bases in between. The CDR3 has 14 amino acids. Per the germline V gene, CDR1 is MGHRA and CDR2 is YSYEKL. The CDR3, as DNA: TGCGCCAGCAGCCAAGGGGACGGCACCTACGAGCAGTACTTC. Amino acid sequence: CASSQGDGTYEQYF.

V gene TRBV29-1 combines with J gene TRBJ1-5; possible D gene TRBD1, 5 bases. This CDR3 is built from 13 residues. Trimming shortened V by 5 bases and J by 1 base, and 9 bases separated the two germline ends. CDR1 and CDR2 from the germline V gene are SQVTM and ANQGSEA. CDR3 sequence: CSVSGGSNQPQHF. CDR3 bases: TGCAGCGTTTCTGGGGGAAGCAATCAGCCCCAGCATTTT.

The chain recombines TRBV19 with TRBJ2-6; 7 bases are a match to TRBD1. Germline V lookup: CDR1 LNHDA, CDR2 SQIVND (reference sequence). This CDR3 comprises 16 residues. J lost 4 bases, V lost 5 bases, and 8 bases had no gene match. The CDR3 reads CASSPDRFDGANVLTF. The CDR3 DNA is TGTGCCAGTAGTCCGGACAGGTTTGACGGGGCCAACGTCCTGACTTTC. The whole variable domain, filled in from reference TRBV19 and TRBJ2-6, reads DGGITQSPKYLFRKEGQNVTLSCEQNLNHDAMYWYRQDPGQGLRLIYYSQIVNDFQKGDIAEGYSVSREKKESFPLTVTSAQKNPTAFYLCASSPDRFDGANVLTFGAGSRLTVL.

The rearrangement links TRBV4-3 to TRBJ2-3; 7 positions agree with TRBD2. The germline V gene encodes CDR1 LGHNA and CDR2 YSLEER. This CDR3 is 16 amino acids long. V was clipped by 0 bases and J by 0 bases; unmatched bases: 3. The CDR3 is CASSQEGLSSTDTQYF. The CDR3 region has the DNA TGCGCCAGCAGCCAAGAGGGACTATCTAGCACAGATACGCAGTATTTT.

In nucleotides, the CDR3 is TGCGCCAGCAGCTTGGACAGTAAGAATGGCTACACCTTC. Translated: CASSLDSKNGYTF. V gene TRBV5-1 combines with J gene TRBJ1-2; the D is unclear. CDR1 is SGHRS, CDR2 YFSETQ, per germline. The length of the CDR3 is 13 residues. The V end lost 0 bases, the J end lost 6 bases, and 9 bases lay between the germline ends.

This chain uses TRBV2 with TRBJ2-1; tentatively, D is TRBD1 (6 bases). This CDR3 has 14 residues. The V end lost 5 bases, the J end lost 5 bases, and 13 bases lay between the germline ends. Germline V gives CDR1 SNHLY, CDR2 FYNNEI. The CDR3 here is CASSRWGPNNEQFF. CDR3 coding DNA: TGTGCCAGCAGTCGGTGGGGGCCGAACAATGAGCAGTTCTTC.

CDR3 loop: CSALGPPSSQPQHF. DNA of the CDR3: TGCAGTGCCCTGGGGCCACCTTCCAGTCAGCCCCAGCATTTT. V gene TRBV20-1 combines with J gene TRBJ1-5; the D gene is possibly TRBD1 (5 bases). CDR1 and CDR2 (germline): DFQATT, SNEGSKA (reference sequence). Trimming took off 6 bases at V and 6 bases at J, with 18 bases between the two ends. CDR3 length: 14 amino acids.

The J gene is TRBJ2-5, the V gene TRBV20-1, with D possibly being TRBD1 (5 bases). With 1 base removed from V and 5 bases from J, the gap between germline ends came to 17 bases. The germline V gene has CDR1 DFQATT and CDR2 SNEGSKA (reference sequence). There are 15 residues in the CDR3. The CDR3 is CSARGARVARETQYF. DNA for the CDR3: TGCAGTGCTAGAGGGGCCAGGGTGGCGAGGGAGACCCAGTACTTC.

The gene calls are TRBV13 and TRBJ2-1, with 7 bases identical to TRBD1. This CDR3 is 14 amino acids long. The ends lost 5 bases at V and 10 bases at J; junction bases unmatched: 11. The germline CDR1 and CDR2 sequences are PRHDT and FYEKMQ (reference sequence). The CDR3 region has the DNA TGTGCCAGCAGCATCGACAGGGACCCGGCGGAGCAGTTCTTC. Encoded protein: CASSIDRDPAEQFF.

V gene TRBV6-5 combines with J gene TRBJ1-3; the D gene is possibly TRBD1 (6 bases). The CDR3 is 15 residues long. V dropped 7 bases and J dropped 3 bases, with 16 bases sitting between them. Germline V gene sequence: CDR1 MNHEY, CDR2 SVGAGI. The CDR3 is CASTLGQNFGNTIYF. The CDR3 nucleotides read TGTGCCAGCACTCTAGGACAGAATTTTGGAAACACCATATATTTT.

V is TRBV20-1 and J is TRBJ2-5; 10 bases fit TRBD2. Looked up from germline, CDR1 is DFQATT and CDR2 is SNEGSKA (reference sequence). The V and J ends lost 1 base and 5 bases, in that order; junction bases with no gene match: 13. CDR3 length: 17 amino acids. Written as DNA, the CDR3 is TGCAGTGCTAGAGTTGGGCTGGAGCGGGGGGGCATCGAGACCCAGTACTTC. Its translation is CSARVGLERGGIETQYF.

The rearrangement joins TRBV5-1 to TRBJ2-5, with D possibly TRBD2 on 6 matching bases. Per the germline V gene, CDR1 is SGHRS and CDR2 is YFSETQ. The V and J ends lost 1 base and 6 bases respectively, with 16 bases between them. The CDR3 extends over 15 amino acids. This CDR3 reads CASSLLDTGGKTQYF. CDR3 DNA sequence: TGCGCCAGCAGCTTGCTAGACACAGGAGGGAAGACCCAGTACTTC.

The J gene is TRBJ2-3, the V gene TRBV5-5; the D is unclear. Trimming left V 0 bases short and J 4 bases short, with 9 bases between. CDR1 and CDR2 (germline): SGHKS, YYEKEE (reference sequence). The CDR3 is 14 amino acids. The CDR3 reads CASSLGMSADTQYF. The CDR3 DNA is TGTGCCAGCAGCTTGGGAATGTCGGCAGATACGCAGTATTTT.